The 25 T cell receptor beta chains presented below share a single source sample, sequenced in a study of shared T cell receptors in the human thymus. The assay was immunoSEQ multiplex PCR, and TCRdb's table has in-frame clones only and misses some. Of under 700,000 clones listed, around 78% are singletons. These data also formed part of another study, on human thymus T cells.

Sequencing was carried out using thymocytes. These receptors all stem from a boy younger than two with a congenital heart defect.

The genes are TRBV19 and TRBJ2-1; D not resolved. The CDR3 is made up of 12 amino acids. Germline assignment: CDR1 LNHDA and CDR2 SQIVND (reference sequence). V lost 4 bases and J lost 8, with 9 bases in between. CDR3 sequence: CASSTSFDEQFF. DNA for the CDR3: TGTGCCAGTAGTACTAGTTTCGATGAGCAGTTCTTC.

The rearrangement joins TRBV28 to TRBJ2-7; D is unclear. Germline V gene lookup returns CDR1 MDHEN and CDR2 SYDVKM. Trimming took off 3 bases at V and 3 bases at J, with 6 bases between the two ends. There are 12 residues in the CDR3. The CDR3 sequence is CASSLGDYEQYF. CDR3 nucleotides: TGTGCCAGCAGTTTGGGCGACTACGAGCAGTACTTC.

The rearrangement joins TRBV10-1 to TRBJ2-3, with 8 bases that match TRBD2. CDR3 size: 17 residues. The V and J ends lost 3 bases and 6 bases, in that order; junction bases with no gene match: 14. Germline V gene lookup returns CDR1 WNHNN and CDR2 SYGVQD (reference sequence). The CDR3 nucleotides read TGCGCCAGCAGTGAATCTGTGTTGGGGACTAGATGCGATACGCAGTATTTT. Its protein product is CASSESVLGTRCDTQYF.

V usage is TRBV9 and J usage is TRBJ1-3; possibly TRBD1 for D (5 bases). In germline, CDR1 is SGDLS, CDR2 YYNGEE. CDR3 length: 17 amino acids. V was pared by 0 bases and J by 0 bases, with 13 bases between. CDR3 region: CASSVGGGRRSGNTIYF. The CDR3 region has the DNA TGTGCCAGCAGCGTAGGGGGGGGACGCCGCTCTGGAAACACCATATATTTT.

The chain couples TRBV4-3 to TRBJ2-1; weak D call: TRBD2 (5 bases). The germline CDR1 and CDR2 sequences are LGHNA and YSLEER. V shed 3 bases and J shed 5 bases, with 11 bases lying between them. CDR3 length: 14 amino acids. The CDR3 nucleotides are TGCGCCAGCAGCCAGACCGGACTTGACAATGAGCAGTTCTTC. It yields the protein CASSQTGLDNEQFF.

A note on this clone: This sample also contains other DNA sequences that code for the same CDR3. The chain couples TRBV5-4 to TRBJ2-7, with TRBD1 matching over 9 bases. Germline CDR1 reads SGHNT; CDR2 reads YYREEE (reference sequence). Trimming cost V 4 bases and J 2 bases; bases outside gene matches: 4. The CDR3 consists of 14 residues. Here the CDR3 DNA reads TGTGCCAGCAGCCCGGGACAGGGTCCCTACGAGCAGTACTTC. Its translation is CASSPGQGPYEQYF.

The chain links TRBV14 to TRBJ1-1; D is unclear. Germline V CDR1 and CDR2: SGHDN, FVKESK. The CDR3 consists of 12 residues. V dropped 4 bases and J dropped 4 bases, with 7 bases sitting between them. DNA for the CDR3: TGTGCCAGCAGCCCCGGTTGCACTGAAGCTTTCTTT. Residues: CASSPGCTEAFF.

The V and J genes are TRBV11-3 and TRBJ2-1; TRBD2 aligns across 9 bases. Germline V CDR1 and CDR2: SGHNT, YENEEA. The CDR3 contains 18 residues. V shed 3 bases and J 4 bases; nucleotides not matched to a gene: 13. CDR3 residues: CASSFSGRNEYGYNEQFF. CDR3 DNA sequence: TGTGCCAGCAGCTTTAGCGGGAGAAATGAGTACGGGTACAATGAGCAGTTCTTC.

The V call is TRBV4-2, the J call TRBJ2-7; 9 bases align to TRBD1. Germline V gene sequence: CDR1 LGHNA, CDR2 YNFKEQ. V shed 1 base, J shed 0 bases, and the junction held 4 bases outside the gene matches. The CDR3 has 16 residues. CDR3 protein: CASSQGDRGVSYEQYF. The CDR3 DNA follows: TGTGCCAGCAGCCAAGGAGACAGGGGGGTCTCCTACGAGCAGTACTTC.

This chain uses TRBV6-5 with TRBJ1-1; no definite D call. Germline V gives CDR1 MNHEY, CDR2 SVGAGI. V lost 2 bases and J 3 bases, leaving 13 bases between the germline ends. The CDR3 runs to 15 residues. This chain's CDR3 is CASSYGVGGDTEAFF. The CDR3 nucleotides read TGTGCCAGCAGTTACGGGGTTGGCGGGGACACTGAAGCTTTCTTT.

The CDR3 nucleotides are TGTGCCAGCAGCTTCGGCAGGGATCCCAACGAGCAGTACTTC. It codes for CASSFGRDPNEQYF. The V call is TRBV5-6, the J call TRBJ2-7; D is possibly TRBD1 (5 bases). Germline V CDR1 and CDR2: SGHDT, YYEEEE. Trimming left V 2 bases short and J 5 bases short, with 14 bases between. The CDR3 totals 14 residues.

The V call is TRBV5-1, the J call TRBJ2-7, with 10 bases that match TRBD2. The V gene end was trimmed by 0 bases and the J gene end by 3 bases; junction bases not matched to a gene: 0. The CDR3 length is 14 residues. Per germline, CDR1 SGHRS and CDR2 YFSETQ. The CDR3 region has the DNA TGCGCCAGCAGCTTGGGGACTAGCGGCTACGAGCAGTACTTC. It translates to CASSLGTSGYEQYF.

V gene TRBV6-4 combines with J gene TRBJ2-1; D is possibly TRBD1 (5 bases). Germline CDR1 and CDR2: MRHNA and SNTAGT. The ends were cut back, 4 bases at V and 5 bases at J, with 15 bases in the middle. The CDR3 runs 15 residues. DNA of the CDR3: TGTGCCAGCAGTGTGGCACCGGCCAGGGACAATGAGCAGTTCTTC. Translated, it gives CASSVAPARDNEQFF.

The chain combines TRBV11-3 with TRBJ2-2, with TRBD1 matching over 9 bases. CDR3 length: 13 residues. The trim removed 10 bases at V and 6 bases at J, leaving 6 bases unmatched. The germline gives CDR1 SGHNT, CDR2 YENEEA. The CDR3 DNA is TGTGCCACCGCGGGACAGGGATCCGGGGAGCTGTTTTTT. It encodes CATAGQGSGELFF.

The CDR3 bases are TGTGCCAGTAGTGAAAGCGGGAGGGCCTACGAGCAGTACTTC. Amino acid sequence: CASSESGRAYEQYF. The rearrangement joins TRBV19 to TRBJ2-7; TRBD2 matches 10 bases. V lost 5 bases, J lost 2 bases, and 3 bases stayed unmatched. Germline loops: CDR1 LNHDA, CDR2 SQIVND (reference sequence). This CDR3 has 14 residues.

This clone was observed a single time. The CDR3 DNA sequence: TGTGCCAGCAGATTTACGTCGGGTCCTGCCTACGAGCAGTACTTC. It specifies CASRFTSGPAYEQYF. The gene calls are TRBV27 and TRBJ2-7; D is unclear. The CDR3 runs 15 residues. Germline-derived CDR1 and CDR2 are MNHEY and SMNVEV (reference sequence). V shed 6 bases and J shed 2 bases, with 17 bases lying between them.

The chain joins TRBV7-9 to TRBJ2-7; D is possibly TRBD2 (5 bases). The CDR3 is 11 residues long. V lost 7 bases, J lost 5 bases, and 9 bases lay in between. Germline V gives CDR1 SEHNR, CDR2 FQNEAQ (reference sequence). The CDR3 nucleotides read TGTGCCAGCATTGCCGGGGACGAGCAGTACTTC. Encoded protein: CASIAGDEQYF.

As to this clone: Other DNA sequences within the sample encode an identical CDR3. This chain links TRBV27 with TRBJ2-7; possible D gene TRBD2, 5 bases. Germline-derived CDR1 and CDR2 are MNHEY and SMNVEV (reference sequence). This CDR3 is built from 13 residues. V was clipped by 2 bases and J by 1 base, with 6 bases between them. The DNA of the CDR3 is TGTGCCAGCAGTTTACCGGGATCCTACGAGCAGTACTTC. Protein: CASSLPGSYEQYF.

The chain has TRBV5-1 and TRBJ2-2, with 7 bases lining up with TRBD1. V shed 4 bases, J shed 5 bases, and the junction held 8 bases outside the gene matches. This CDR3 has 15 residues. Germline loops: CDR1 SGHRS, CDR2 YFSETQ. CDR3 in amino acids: CASSPTGVRTGELFF. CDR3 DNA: TGCGCCAGCAGCCCTACAGGGGTTCGGACCGGGGAGCTGTTTTTT.

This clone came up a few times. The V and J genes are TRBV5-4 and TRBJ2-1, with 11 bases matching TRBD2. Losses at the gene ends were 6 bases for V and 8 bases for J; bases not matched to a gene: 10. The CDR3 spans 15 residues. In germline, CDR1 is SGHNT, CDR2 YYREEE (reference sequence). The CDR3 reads CASTLTSGRGDEQFF. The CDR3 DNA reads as TGTGCCAGCACCCTCACTAGCGGGAGAGGAGATGAGCAGTTCTTC.

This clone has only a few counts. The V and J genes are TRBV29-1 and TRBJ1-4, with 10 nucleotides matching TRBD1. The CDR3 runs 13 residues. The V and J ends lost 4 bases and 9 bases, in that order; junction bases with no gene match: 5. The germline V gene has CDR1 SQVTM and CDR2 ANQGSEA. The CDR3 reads CSVAGTGDQKLFF. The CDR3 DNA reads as TGCAGCGTTGCGGGGACAGGGGATCAAAAACTGTTTTTT.

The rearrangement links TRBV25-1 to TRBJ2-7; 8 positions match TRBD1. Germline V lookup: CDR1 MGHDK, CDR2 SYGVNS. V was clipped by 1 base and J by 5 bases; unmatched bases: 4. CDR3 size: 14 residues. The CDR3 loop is CASSELGTGDEQYF. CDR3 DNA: TGTGCCAGCAGTGAATTGGGGACAGGAGACGAGCAGTACTTC.

CDR3 sequence (DNA): TGCGCCAGCAGCCACCTGACTAGTGACTACGAGCAGTACTTC. Protein: CASSHLTSDYEQYF. This chain uses TRBV4-3 with TRBJ2-7, with D maybe TRBD2 (6 bases). With 3 bases removed from V and 3 bases from J, the gap between germline ends came to 12 bases. The germline V gene encodes CDR1 LGHNA and CDR2 YSLEER. CDR3 length equals 14 residues.

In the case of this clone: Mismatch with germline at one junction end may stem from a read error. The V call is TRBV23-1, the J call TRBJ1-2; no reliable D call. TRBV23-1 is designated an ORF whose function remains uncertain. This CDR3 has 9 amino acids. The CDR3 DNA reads TGCGCCAGCAGTCCCCTACTGCGCTTC. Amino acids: CASSPLLRF.

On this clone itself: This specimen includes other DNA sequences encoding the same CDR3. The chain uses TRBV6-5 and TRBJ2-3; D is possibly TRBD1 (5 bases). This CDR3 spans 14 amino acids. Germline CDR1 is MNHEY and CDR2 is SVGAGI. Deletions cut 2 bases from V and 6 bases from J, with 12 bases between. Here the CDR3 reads CASSYGVAGDTQYF. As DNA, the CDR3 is TGTGCCAGCAGTTACGGGGTAGCAGGGGATACGCAGTATTTT.